This TCR beta chain originates from a study of blood T cell repertoires in COVID-19. Study-level background: Sample material is recorded as cDNA or gDNA derived from T cells, B-cell-depleted T cells, or PBMCs.

The CDR3 is 16 residues long. The V end lost 4 bases, the J end lost 0 bases, and 13 bases lay between the germline ends. CDR1 and CDR2 from the germline V gene are SGHAT and FQNNGV. Authors' analysis steps: Estimated nucleated cell counts came from reference gene primer amplification. TCRdb's table, derived via immunoSEQ multiplex PCR, lists solely in-frame clones and lacks some. V and J calls and clone size come straight from that table; D and trimming were deduced from the DNA. The sample holds 160,000 or so clones, over 90% seen once. The chain couples TRBV11-2 to TRBJ2-1; D possibly corresponds to TRBD2 (6 bases). The origin of this receptor is a woman in her sixties or seventies with COVID-19, enrolled during active disease. The sample consisted of peripheral blood. The CDR3 sequence: CASSSTLAHSYNEQFF. CDR3 bases: TGTGCCAGCAGCTCGACCCTAGCGCACTCCTACAATGAGCAGTTCTTC.